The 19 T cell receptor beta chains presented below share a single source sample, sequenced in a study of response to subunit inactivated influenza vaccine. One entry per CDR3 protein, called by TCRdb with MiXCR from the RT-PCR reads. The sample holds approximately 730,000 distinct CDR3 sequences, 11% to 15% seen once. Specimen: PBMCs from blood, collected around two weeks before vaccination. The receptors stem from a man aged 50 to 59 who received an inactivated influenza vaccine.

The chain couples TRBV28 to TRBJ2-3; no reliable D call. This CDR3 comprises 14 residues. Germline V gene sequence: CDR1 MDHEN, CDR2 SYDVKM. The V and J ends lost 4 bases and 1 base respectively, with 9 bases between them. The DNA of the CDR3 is TGTGCCAGCAGTTCCCCCGCCCGCACAGATACGCAGTATTTT. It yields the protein CASSSPARTDTQYF. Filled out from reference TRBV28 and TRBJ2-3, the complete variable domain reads DVKVTQSSRYLVKRTGEKVFLECVQDMDHENMFWYRQDPGLGLRLIYFSYDVKMKEKGDIPEGYSVSREKKERFSLILESASTNQTSMYLCASSSPARTDTQYFGPGTRLTVL.

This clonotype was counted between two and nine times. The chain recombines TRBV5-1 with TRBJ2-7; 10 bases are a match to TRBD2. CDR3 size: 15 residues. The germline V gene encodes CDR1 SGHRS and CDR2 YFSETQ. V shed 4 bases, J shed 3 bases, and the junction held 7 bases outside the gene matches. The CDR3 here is CASSPGASGSYEQYF. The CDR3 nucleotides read TGCGCCAGCAGCCCGGGGGCTAGCGGGAGCTACGAGCAGTACTTC.

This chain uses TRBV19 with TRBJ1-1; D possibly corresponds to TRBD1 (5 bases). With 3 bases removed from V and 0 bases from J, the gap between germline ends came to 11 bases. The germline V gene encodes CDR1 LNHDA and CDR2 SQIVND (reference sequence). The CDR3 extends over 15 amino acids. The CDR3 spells CASSIGDRLNTEAFF. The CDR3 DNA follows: TGTGCCAGTAGTATCGGCGACAGATTGAACACTGAAGCTTTCTTT.

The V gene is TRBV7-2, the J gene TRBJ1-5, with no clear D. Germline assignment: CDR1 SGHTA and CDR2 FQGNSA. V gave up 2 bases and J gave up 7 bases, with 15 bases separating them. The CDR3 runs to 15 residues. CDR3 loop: CASSLRTVVAQPQHF. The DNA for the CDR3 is TGTGCCAGCAGCTTAAGAACAGTCGTAGCACAGCCCCAGCATTTT.

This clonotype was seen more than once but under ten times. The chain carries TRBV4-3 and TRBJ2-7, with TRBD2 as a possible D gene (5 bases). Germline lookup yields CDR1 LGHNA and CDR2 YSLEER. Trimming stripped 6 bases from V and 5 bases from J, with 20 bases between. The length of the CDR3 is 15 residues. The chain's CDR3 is CASSGVAWDLDEQYF. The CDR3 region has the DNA TGCGCCAGCAGTGGGGTAGCGTGGGATTTAGACGAGCAGTACTTC.

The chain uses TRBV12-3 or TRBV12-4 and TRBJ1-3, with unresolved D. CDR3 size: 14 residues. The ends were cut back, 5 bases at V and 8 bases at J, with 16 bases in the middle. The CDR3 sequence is CASSPRLGVYTIYF. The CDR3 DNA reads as TGTGCCAGCAGTCCCCGGTTAGGTGTATACACCATATATTTT.

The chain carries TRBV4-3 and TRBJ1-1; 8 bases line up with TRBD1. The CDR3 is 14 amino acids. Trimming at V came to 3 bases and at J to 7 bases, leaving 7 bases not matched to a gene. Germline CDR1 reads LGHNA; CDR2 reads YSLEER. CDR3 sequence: CASSQVTGGYEAFF. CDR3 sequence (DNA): TGCGCCAGCAGCCAGGTTACAGGGGGATATGAAGCTTTCTTT.

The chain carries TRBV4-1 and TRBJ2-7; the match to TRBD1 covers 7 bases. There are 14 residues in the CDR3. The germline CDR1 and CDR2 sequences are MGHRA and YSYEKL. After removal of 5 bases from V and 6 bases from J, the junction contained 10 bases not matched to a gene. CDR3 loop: CASSSYRGAGEQYF. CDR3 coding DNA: TGCGCCAGCAGCTCATACAGGGGTGCTGGCGAGCAGTACTTC.

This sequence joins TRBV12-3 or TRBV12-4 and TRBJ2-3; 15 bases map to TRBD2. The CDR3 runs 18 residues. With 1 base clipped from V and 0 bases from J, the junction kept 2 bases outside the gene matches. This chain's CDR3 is CASSLGTSGGVSTDTQYF. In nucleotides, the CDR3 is TGTGCCAGCAGTTTAGGGACTAGCGGGGGGGTAAGCACAGATACGCAGTATTTT.

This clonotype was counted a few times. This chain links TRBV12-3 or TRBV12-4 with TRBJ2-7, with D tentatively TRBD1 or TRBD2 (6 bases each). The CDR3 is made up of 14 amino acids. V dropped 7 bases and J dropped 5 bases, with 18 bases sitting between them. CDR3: CASTRGTMGNEQYF. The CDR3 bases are TGTGCCAGCACCCGCGGGACAATGGGTAACGAGCAGTACTTC.

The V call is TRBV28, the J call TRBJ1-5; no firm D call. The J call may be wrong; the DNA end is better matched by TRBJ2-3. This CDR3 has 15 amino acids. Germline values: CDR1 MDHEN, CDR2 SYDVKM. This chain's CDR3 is CASSLAAYSNQPQYF. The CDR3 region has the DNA TGTGCCAGCAGTTTAGCAGCTTATAGCAATCAGCCCCAGTATTTT.

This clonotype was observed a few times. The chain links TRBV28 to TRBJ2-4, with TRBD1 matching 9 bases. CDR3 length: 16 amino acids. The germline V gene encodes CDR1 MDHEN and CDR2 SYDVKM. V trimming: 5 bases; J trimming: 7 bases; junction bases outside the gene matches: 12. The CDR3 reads CASSRFSGTGLNIQYF. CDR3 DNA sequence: TGTGCCAGCAGTCGTTTTTCCGGGACAGGGCTGAACATTCAGTACTTC.

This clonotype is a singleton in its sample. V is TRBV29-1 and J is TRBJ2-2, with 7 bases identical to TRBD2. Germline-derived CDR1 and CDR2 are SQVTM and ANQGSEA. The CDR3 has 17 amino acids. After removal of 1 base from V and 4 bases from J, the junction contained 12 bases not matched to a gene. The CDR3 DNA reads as TGCAGCGTTGAAGGAATTCTAGCGGAGGGCGTCACCGGGGAGCTGTTTTTT. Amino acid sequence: CSVEGILAEGVTGELFF.

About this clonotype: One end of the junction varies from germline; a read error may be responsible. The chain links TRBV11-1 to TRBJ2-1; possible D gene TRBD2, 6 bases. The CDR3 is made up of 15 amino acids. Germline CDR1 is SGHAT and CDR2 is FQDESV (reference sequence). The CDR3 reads CASSLQRTTPDEQIF. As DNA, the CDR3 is TGTGCCAGCAGCCTGCAGCGGACTACTCCGGATGAGCAGATCTTC.

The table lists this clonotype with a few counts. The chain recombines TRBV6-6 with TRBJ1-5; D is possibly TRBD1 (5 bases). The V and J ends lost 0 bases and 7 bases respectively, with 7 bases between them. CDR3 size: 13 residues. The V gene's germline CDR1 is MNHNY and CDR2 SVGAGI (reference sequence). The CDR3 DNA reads TGTGCCAGCAGTTACTCGAGGGACCAGCCCCAGCATTTT. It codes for CASSYSRDQPQHF.

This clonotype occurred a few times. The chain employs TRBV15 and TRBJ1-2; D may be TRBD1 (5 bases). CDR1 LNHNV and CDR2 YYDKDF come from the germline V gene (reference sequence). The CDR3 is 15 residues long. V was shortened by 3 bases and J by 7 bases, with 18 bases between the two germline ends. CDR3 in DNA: TGTGCCACCAGCAGTGGTACAGGCCCCCGGGGTGGCTACACCTTC. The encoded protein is CATSSGTGPRGGYTF.

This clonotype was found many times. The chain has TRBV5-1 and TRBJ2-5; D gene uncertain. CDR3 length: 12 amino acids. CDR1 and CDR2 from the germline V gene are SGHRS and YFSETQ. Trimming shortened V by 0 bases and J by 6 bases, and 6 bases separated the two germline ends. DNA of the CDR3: TGCGCCAGCAGCTTGGCTGGAAAGACCCAGTACTTC. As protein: CASSLAGKTQYF.

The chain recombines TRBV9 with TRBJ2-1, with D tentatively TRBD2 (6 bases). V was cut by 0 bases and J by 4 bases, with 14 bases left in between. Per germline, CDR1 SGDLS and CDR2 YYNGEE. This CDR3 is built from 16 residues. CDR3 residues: CASSVGSSGLYNEQFF. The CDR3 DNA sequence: TGTGCCAGCAGCGTAGGATCAAGCGGGCTTTACAATGAGCAGTTCTTC.

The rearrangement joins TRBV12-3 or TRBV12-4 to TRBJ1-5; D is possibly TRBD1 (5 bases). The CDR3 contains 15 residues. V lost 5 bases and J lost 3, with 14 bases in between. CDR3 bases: TGTGCCAGCAGTCCGGGACCTCGGGACAATCAGCCCCAGCATTTT. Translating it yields CASSPGPRDNQPQHF.